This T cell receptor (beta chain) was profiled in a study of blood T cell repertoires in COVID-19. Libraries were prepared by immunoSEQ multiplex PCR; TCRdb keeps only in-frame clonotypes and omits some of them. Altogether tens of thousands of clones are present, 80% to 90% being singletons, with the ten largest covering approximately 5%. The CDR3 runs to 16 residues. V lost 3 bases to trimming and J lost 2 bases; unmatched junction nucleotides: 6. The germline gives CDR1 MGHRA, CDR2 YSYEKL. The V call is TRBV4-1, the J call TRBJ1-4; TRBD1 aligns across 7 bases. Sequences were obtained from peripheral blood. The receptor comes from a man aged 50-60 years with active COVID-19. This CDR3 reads CASSQPDRATNEKLFF. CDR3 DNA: TGCGCCAGCAGCCAGCCCGACAGGGCGACTAATGAAAAACTGTTTTTT.